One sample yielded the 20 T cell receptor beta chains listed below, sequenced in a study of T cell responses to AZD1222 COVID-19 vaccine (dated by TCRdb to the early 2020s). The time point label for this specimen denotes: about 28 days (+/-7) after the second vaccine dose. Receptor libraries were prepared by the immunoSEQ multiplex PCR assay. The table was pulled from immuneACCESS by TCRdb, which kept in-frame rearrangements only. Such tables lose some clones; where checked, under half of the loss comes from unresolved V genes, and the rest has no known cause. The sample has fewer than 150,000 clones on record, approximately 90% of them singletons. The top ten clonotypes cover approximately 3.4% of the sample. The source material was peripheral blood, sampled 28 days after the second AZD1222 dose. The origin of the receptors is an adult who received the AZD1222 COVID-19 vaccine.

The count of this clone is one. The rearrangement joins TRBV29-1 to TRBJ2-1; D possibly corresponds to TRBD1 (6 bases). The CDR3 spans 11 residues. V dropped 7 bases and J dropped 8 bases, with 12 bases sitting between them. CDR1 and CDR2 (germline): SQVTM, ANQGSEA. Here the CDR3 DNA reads TGCAGCGGAAAACAGGGTCATGAGCAGTTCTTC. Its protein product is CSGKQGHEQFF.

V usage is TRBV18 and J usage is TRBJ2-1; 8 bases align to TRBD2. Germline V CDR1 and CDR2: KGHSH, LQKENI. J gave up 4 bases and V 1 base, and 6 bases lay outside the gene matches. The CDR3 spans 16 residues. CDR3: CASSPQSSSGYNEQFF. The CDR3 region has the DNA TGTGCCAGCTCACCACAGTCGTCTAGCGGGTACAATGAGCAGTTCTTC.

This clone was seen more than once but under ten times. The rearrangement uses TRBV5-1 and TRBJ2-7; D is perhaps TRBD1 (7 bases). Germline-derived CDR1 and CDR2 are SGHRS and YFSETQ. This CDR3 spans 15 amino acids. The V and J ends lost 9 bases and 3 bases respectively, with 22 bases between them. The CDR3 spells CATCISGGPYYEQYF. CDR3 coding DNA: TGCGCCACCTGTATCTCAGGGGGGCCTTACTACGAGCAGTACTTC.

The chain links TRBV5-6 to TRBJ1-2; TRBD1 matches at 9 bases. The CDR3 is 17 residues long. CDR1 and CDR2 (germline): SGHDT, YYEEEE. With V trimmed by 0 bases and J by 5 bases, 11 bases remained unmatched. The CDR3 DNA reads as TGTGCCAGCAGCTTGGCCGGACAGGGGCCGGGGGGGTATGGCTACACCTTC. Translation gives CASSLAGQGPGGYGYTF. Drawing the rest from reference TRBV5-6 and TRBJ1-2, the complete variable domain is DAGVTQSPTHLIKTRGQQVTLRCSPKSGHDTVSWYQQALGQGPQFIFQYYEEEERQRGNFPDRFSGHQFPNYSSELNVNALLLGDSALYLCASSLAGQGPGGYGYTFGSGTRLTVV.

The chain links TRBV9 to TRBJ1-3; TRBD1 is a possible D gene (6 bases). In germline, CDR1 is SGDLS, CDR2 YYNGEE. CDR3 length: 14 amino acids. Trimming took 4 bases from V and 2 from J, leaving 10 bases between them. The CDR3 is CASSLPGAGNTIYF. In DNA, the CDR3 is TGTGCCAGCAGCCTCCCAGGGGCTGGAAACACCATATATTTT.

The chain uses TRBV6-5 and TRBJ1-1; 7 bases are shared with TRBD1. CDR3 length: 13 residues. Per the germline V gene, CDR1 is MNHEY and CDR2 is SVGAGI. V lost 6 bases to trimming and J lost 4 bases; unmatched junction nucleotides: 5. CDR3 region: CASRDRVGTEAFF. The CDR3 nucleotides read TGTGCCAGCAGAGACAGGGTCGGCACTGAAGCTTTCTTT.

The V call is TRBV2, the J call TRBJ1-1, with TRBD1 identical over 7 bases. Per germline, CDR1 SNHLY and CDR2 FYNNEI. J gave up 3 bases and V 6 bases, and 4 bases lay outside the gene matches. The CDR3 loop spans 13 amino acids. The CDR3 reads CASRPDRDTEAFF. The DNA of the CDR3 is TGTGCCAGCAGGCCCGACAGGGACACTGAAGCTTTCTTT.

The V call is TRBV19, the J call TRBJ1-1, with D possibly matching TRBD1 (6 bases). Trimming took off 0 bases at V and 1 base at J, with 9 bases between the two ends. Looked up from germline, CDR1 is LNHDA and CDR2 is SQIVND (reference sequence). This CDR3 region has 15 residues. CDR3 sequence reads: CASSIDSTGNTEAFF. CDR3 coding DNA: TGTGCCAGTAGTATAGATTCGACAGGGAACACTGAAGCTTTCTTT. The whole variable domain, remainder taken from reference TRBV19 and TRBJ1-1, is DGGITQSPKYLFRKEGQNVTLSCEQNLNHDAMYWYRQDPGQGLRLIYYSQIVNDFQKGDIAEGYSVSREKKESFPLTVTSAQKNPTAFYLCASSIDSTGNTEAFFGQGTRLTVV.

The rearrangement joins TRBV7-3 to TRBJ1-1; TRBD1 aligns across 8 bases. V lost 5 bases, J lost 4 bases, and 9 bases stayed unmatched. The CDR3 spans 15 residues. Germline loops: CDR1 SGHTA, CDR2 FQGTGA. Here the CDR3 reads CASSLSRDRFTEAFF. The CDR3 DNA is TGTGCCAGCAGCCTTAGCCGGGACAGGTTCACTGAAGCTTTCTTT.

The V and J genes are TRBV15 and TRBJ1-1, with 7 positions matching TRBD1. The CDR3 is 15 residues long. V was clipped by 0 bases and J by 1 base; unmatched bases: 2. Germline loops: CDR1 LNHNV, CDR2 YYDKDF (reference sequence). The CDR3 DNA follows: TGTGCCACCAGCAGAGAAAAGGGGGCGAACACTGAAGCTTTCTTT. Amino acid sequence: CATSREKGANTEAFF.

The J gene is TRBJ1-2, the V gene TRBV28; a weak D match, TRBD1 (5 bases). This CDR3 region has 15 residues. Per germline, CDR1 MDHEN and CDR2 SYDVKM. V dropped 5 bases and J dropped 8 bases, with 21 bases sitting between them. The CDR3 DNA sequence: TGTGCCAGCAGTCCCACCGGTCAGGGTGTCAGAGGCTACACCTTC. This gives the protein CASSPTGQGVRGYTF.

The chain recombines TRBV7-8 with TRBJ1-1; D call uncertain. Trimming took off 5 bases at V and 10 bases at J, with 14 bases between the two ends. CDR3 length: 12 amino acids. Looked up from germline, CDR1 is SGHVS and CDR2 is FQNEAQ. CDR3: CASSQTSSGAFF. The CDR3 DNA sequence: TGTGCCAGCAGCCAAACGAGCTCTGGAGCTTTCTTT.

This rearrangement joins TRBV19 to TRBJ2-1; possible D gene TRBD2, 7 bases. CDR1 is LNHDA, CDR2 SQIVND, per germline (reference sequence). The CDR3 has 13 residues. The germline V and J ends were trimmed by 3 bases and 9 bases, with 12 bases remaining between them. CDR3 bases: TGTGCCAGTAGTATCCGCGGGGGCGGTGAGCAGTTCTTC. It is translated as CASSIRGGGEQFF.

CDR3 bases: TGTGCCAGCACCCCCCCCGGGGGTGCCTACGAGCAGTACTTC. This sequence encodes CASTPPGGAYEQYF. J is TRBJ2-7 and V is TRBV28; possible D gene TRBD2, 6 bases. From germline, CDR1 is MDHEN and CDR2 SYDVKM. With 7 bases removed from V and 2 bases from J, the gap between germline ends came to 15 bases. The CDR3 spans 14 residues.

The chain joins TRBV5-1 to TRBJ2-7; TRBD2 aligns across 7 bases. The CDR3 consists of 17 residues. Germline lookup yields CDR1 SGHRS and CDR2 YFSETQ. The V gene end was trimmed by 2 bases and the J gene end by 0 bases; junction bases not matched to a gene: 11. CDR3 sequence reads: CASSFTIAGESSYEQYF. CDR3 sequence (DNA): TGCGCCAGCAGCTTCACTATAGCGGGCGAAAGCTCCTACGAGCAGTACTTC.

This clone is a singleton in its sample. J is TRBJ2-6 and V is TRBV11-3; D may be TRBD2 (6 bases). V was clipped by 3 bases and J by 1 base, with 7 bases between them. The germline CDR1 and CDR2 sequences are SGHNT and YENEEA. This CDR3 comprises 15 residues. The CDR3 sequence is CASSLEGSGANVLTF. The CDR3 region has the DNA TGTGCCAGCAGCTTGGAGGGGTCTGGGGCCAACGTCCTGACTTTC.

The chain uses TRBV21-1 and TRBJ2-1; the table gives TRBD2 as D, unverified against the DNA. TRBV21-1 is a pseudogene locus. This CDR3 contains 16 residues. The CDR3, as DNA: TGTGCCAGCAGCAAAGCTGGGCTAGCGGGGCACAATGAGCAGTTCTTC. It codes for CASSKAGLAGHNEQFF.

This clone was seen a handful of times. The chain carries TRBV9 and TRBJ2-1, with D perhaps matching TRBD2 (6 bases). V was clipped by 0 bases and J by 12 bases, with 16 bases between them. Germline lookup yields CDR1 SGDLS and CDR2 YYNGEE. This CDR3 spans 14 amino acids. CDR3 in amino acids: CASSVDGGPLGQFF. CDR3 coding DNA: TGTGCCAGCAGCGTAGATGGAGGGCCGCTGGGGCAGTTCTTC.

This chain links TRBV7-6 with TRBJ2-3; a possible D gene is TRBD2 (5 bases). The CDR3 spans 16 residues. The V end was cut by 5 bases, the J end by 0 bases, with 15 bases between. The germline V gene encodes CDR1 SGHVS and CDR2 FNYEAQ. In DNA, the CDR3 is TGTGCCAGCAGCCCCCTGGCGGGTAAGAGCACAGATACGCAGTATTTT. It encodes CASSPLAGKSTDTQYF. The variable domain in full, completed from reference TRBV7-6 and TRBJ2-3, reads GAGVSQSPRYKVTKRGQDVALRCDPISGHVSLYWYRQALGQGPEFLTYFNYEAQQDKSGLPNDRFSAERPEGSISTLTIQRTEQRDSAMYRCASSPLAGKSTDTQYFGPGTRLTVL.

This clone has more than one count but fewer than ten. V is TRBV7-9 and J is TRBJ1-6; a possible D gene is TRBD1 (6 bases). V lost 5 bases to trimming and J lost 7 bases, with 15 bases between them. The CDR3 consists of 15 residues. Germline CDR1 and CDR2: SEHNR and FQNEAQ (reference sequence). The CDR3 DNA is TGTGCCAGCAGCGCCGGGACAAATATAAATTCACCCCTCCACTTT. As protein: CASSAGTNINSPLHF.